This T cell receptor beta chain is from a study of radiotherapy plus CTLA-4 blockade in lung cancer. This CDR3 has 13 residues. Germline V gene sequence: CDR1 SGHAT, CDR2 FQNNGV. V lost 6 bases and J lost 0, with 6 bases in between. The method was immunoSEQ multiplex PCR; TCRdb's version includes in-frame clones alone and lacks a portion of them. This table holds some 78,000 clones, around nine tenths found once. V gene TRBV11-2 combines with J gene TRBJ2-1; no definite D call. Source: peripheral blood, taken from a patient treated with radiotherapy plus ipilimumab. This receptor was taken from a human donor with non-small cell lung cancer who had stable disease on radiotherapy plus ipilimumab. CDR3 nucleotide sequence: TGTGCCAGCAGGTCAAGCTCCTACAATGAGCAGTTCTTC. Its protein product is CASRSSSYNEQFF.